Following are 4 T cell receptor beta chains from one sample sequenced in a study of T cells in Graves' hyperthyroidism and ophthalmopathy. RNA transcripts provided the source from which TCR beta CDR3 regions were amplified. The primer set for the first-round RT-PCR of the TCR CDR3 was HTBI. TCRdb ran MiXCR on the multiplex PCR reads and lists one entry per CDR3 protein. The profile shows 600,000 or so distinct CDR3 sequences, approximately 44% of them singletons. Material for sequencing was peripheral blood or thyroid tissue (not recorded which). The receptors here all came from a woman younger than 35 with Graves' hyperthyroidism.

As for this clonotype: At one of its ends the junction is not consistent with the germline gene, which may arise from a read error. V usage is TRBV10-2 and J usage is TRBJ2-7, with D perhaps TRBD2 (5 bases). The CDR3 is 14 amino acids. Germline V gene lookup returns CDR1 WSHSY and CDR2 SAAADI. CDR3 protein: CASSPRAASYEQYF. Written as DNA, the CDR3 is TGTGCCAGCTCACCGAGGGCGGCTTCCTACGAGCAGTACTTC.

As concerns this clonotype: With a much larger clone just one base away, this may be a read error. This chain connects TRBV25-1 to TRBJ2-7, with D unresolved. CDR1 is MGHDK and CDR2 is SYGVNS in the germline V gene. The CDR3 contains 14 residues. In DNA, the CDR3 is TGTGCCAGCAGAGGCAGCCTCCGCTCCAACGAGCAGTACTTC. As protein: CASRGSLRSNEQYF.

This clonotype has just a few counts. This chain joins TRBV11-2 and TRBJ2-6; tentative D call: TRBD1 (6 bases). Trimming stripped 4 bases from V and 7 bases from J, with 8 bases between. The germline V gene encodes CDR1 SGHAT and CDR2 FQNNGV. The CDR3 runs to 13 residues. The CDR3 nucleotides are TGTGCCAGCAGCTACAGGGAAGCCAACGTCCTGACTTTC. Its protein product is CASSYREANVLTF.

This clonotype was recorded once. A much larger clone lies a single base off, so this may be a read error. In nucleotides, the CDR3 is TGTGCCACGCGTCCCCTCGGACAGGGCTACGAGCAGTACTTC. This encodes CATRPLGQGYEQYF. The chain links TRBV10-3 to TRBJ2-7; 8 nucleotides match TRBD1. Germline V lookup: CDR1 ENHRY, CDR2 SYGVKD. The CDR3 extends over 14 amino acids. J was trimmed by 3 bases and V by 10 bases; bases with no gene match: 11.